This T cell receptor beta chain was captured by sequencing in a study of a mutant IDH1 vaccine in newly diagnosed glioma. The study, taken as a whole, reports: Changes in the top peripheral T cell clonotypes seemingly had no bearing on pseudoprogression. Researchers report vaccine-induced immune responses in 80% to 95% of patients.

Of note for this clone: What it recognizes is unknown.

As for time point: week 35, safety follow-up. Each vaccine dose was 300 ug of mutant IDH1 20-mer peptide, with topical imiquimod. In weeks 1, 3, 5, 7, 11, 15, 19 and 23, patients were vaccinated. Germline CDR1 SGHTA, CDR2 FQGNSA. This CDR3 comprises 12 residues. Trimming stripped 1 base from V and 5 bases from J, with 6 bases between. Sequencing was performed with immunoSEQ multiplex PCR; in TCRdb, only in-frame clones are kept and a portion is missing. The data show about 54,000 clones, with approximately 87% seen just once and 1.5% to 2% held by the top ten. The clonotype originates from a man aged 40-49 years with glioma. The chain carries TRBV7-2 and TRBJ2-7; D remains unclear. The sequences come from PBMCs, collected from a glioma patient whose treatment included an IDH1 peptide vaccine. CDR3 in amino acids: CASSLVGHEQYF. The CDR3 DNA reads TGTGCCAGCAGCTTAGTAGGCCACGAGCAGTACTTC.